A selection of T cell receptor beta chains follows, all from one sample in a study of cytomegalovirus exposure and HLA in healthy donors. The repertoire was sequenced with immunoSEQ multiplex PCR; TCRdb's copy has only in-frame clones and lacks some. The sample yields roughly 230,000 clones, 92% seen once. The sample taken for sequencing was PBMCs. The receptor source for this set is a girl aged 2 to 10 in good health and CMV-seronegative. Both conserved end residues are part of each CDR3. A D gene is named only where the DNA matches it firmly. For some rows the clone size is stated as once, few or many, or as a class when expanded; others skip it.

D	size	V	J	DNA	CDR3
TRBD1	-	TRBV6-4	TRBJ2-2	TGTGCCAGCAGTACTGAGACAGGGGCGAGAGGGGAGCTGTTTTTT	CASSTETGARGELFF
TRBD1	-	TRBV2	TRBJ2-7	TGTGCCAGCCAAGCAGGGGGCGACGAGCAGTACTTC	CASQAGGDEQYF
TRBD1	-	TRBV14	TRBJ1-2	TGTGCCAGCAGCTACAGGGGAATGGATGGCTACACCTTC	CASSYRGMDGYTF
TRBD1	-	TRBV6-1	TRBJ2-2	TGTGCCAGCGGAAGGGACAGGGGGCCCGGGGAGCTGTTTTTT	CASGRDRGPGELFF
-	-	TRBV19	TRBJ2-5	TGTGCCAGTAGTATAGGTAGCCCAGAGACCCAGTACTTC	CASSIGSPETQYF
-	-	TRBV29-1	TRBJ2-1	TGCAGCGTTGAAGTCGGGGGATCCTACAATGAGCAGTTCTTC	CSVEVGGSYNEQFF
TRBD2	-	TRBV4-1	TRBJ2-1	TGCGCCAGCAGCCTCGGGGGGGGGTACAATGAGCAGTTCTTC	CASSLGGGYNEQFF
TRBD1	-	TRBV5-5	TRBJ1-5	TGTGCCAGCAGCTCCGGACAGGGGGCCTTTCAGCCCCAGCATTTT	CASSSGQGAFQPQHF
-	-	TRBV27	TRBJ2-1	TGTGCCAGCGGCAACGCCGGGAGCTCCTACAATGAGCAGTTCTTC	CASGNAGSSYNEQFF
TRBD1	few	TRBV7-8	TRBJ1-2	TGTGCCAGCAGCTTCGTGACACCCGGGACAGGTACTTCTAACTATGGCTACACCTTC	CASSFVTPGTGTSNYGYTF
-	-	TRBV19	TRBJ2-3	TGTGCCAGTCTGAGCACAGATACGCAGTATTTT	CASLSTDTQYF
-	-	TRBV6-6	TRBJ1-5	TGTGCCAGCAGGGCTAGCAATCAGCCCCAGCATTTT	CASRASNQPQHF
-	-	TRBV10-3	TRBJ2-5	TGTGCCATCAGTGCCTTCGGTGCTGAAGAGACCCAGTACTTC	CAISAFGAEETQYF
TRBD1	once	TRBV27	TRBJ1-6	TGTGCCAGCAGTTTCACGGAGGGGGCGGATTCACCCCTCCACTTT	CASSFTEGADSPLHF
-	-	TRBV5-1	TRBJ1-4	TGCGCCAGCAGCTTGGGGCAGGGGCCAACTAATGAAAAACTGTTTTTT	CASSLGQGPTNEKLFF
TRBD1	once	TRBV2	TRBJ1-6	TGTGTCAGCAGTGAATACAGGGGCCTATATAATTCACCCCTCCACTTT	CVSSEYRGLYNSPLHF
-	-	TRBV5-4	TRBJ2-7	TGTGCCAGCAGCTTGGATACTTCCTACGAGCAGTACTTC	CASSLDTSYEQYF
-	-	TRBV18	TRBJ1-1	TGTGCCAGCTCATCAGGGGCCACTGAAGCTTTCTTT	CASSSGATEAFF
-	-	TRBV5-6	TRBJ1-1	TGTGCCAGCAGCGGGGGGTCGGACACTGAAGCTTTCTTT	CASSGGSDTEAFF
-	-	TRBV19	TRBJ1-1	TGTGCCAGTAGTCTCTCAGGGGTCACTGAAGCTTTCTTT	CASSLSGVTEAFF
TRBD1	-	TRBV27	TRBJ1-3	TGTGCCAGCAGTTCCTCGGGGTACCCGGGACAGGGCCTCTCTGGAAACACCATATATTTT	CASSSSGYPGQGLSGNTIYF
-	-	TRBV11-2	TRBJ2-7	TGTGCCAGCAGCCGAAGTCGACAAATCTACGAGCAGTACTTC	CASSRSRQIYEQYF
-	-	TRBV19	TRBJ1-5	TGTGCCAGTAGCATCGGGGGATATCAGCCCCAGCATTTT	CASSIGGYQPQHF
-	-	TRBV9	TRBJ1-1	TGTGCCAGCAGCGTAGAGGGGGACCCGGGACCGCACACTGAAGCTTTCTTT	CASSVEGDPGPHTEAFF
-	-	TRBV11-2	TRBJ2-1	TGTGCCAGCAGCTTATTGTCAGGGCAATACAATGAGCAGTTCTTC	CASSLLSGQYNEQFF
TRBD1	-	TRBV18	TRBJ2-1	TGTGCCAGCTCACCGGGACAGGGGGGCTCCTACAATGAGCAGTTCTTC	CASSPGQGGSYNEQFF
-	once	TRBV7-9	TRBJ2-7	TGTGCCAGCAGCTTAGCAGCGCTGTCCTACGAGCAGTACTTC	CASSLAALSYEQYF
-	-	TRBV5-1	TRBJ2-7	TGCGCCAGCAGCTTTGAGAGAGGAACCTACGAGCAGTACTTC	CASSFERGTYEQYF
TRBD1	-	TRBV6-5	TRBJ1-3	TGTGCCAGCAGCCAGGACAGGGCATACACCATATATTTT	CASSQDRAYTIYF
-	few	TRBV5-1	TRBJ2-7	TGCGCCAGCAGCTTCGACACCTCCTACGAGCAGTACTTC	CASSFDTSYEQYF
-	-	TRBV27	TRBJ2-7	TGTGCCAGCAGTTCCCTGGGGGCGGGAGATATCTACGAGCAGTACTTC	CASSSLGAGDIYEQYF
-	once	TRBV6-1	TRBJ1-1	TGTGCCAGCAGTGAATTAACAGGGCGTACTGAAGCTTTCTTT	CASSELTGRTEAFF
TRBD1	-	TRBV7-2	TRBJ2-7	TGTGCCAGCAACCGACAGGGGGCATCGTACGAGCAGTACTTC	CASNRQGASYEQYF
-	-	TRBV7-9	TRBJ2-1	TGTGCCAGCAGCACCCCAGAGGCCCTCGGCAATGAGCAGTTCTTC	CASSTPEALGNEQFF
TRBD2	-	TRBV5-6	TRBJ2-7	TGTGCCAGCAGCTCCACCGGGGGGACTAGCGGATACGAGCAGTACTTC	CASSSTGGTSGYEQYF
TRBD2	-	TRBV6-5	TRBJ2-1	TGTGCCAGCAGGATTAGCGGGAGTAGGTACAATGAGCAGTTCTTC	CASRISGSRYNEQFF